This T cell receptor beta chain emerged from a study of CD8+ T cells in alopecia areata. General observations from the study: Scalp data also include sequences from resident alphabeta T cells of normal skin.

Extraction of RNA preceded its reverse transcription into cDNA, which served as the sequencing template. Method: immunoSEQ multiplex PCR; TCRdb's copy keeps in-frame clones and lacks some. The specimen has some 110,000 clones, none found just once. This CDR3 has 14 residues. Per germline, CDR1 SGHDT and CDR2 FRDEAV. Trimming shortened V by 1 base and J by 0 bases, and 7 bases separated the two germline ends. As regards this clone: No antigen is known for it. Gene names and germline refer to mouse. The read gets to within 4 residues of the CDR3 end, and the germline J gene fills in the rest.

The specimen was lesional skin. The sequence came from a C3H/HeJ mouse with alopecia areata. Mice of this strain are of MHC haplotype H2-k. The rearrangement links TRBV14 to TRBJ1-1; D is unclear. CDR3 loop: CASSFPDTNTEVFF. The CDR3 DNA, read in part, is TGTGCCAGCAGTTTCCCCGACACAAACACA.